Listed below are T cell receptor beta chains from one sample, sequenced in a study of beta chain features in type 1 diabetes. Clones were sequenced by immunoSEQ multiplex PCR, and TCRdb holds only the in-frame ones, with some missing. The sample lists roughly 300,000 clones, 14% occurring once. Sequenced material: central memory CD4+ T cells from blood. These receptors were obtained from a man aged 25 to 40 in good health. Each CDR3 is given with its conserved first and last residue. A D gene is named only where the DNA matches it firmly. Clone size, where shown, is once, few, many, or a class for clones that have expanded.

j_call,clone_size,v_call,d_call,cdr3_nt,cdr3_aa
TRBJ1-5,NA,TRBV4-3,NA,TGCGCCAGCAGCCAAGAGGGGGGGCATCAGCCCCAGCATTTT,CASSQEGGHQPQHF
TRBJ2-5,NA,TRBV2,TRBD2,TGTGCCAGCAGTTCCAGCGGGGCGGCGGGGGAGACCCAGTACTTC,CASSSSGAAGETQYF
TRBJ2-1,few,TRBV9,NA,TGTGCCAGCAGCGTGACTAGGGGGGACGGGGAGCAGTTCTTC,CASSVTRGDGEQFF
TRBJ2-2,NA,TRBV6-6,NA,TGTGCCAGCAGTCCGTCGGGCACTACGAACACCGGGGAGCTGTTTTTT,CASSPSGTTNTGELFF
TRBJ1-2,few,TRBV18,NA,TGTGCCAGCTCACCAGACCTCTATGGCTACACCTTC,CASSPDLYGYTF
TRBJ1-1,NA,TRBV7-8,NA,TGTGCCAGCGTCATAAACAGGGTACACACTGAAGCTTTCTTT,CASVINRVHTEAFF
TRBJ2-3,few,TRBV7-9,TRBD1,TGTGCCAGCAGCAATAGACAGGGGTCAGATACGCAGTATTTT,CASSNRQGSDTQYF
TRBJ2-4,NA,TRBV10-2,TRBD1,TGCGCCAGCAGTTACAATACCGGGACAGGGGGTTTTGGGACCAAAAACATTCAGTACTTC,CASSYNTGTGGFGTKNIQYF
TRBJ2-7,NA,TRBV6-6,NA,TGTGCCAGCGGGCGGGCGTCCAGCTCCTACGAGCAGTACTTC,CASGRASSSYEQYF
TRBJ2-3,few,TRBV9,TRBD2,TGTGCCAGCAGCGTGGGACTAGCGGAAACGCAGTATTTT,CASSVGLAETQYF
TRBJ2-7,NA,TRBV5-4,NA,TGTGCCAGCAGCTTGGAATTACATCAACCCTACGAGCAGTACTTC,CASSLELHQPYEQYF
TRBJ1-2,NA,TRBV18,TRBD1,TGTGCCAGCTCACCGGACAGGGATTATGGCTACACCTTC,CASSPDRDYGYTF
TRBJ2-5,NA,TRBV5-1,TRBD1,TGCGCCAGCAGCCCACCGGGACAGAAATACCAAGAGACCCAGTACTTC,CASSPPGQKYQETQYF
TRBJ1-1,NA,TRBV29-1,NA,TGCAGCGTTCGCAGCCCCTTAGGGAACACTGAAGCTTTCTTT,CSVRSPLGNTEAFF
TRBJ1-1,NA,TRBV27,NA,TGTGCCAGCAGTTTTTATTCGGGTGAAGCTTTCTTT,CASSFYSGEAFF
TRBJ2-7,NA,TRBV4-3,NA,TGCGCCAGCAGCCGGAGTGCCTGGGGAGAGCAGTACTTC,CASSRSAWGEQYF
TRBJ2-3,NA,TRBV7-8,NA,TGTGCCAGCAGCTCGGACCGGGCCGAGGGACAACTAGGGTATTTT,CASSSDRAEGQLGYF
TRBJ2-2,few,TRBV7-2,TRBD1,TGTGCCAGCAGCCAAAACAGGGGCGCCGGGGAGCTGTTTTTT,CASSQNRGAGELFF
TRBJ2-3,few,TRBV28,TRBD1,TGTGCCAGCAGTTCAGGGGGCAATGGAGATACGCAGTATTTT,CASSSGGNGDTQYF
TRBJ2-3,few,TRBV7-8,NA,TGTGCCAGCAGCTTTTCCGCGACAGAGGGAAGGGGGACGCAGTATTTT,CASSFSATEGRGTQYF
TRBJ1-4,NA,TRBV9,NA,TGTGCCAGCAGCGTGGAGGGCCGTAATGAAAAACTGTTTTTT,CASSVEGRNEKLFF
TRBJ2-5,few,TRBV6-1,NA,TGTGCCAGCAATCGGGGGGCAAACCAAGAGACCCAGTACTTC,CASNRGANQETQYF
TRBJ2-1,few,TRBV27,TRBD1,TGTGCCAGCAGTTTAAGGGGGGTGGACAGGGGTAATGAGCAGTTCTTC,CASSLRGVDRGNEQFF
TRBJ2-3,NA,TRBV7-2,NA,TGTGCCAGCAGCCCACTGCCCACAGATACGCAGTATTTT,CASSPLPTDTQYF
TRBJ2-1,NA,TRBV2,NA,TGTGCCAGCAGTGTGAGCGGGCATAACAATGAGCAGTTCTTC,CASSVSGHNNEQFF
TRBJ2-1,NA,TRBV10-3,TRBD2,TGTGCCATCAGTGACGGGACTAGCGTATACAATGAGCAGTTCTTC,CAISDGTSVYNEQFF
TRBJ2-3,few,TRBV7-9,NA,TGTGCCAGCAGCTTAGGGTTTGGAGATTCAGATACGCAGTATTTT,CASSLGFGDSDTQYF
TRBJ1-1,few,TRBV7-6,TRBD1,TGTGCCAGCAGCCCGGGACAGGGATCGAACACTGAAGCTTTCTTT,CASSPGQGSNTEAFF
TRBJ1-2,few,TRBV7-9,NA,TGTGCCAGCAGCTTAGATTTTGGGGGGAATGGCTACACCTTC,CASSLDFGGNGYTF
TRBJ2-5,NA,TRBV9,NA,TGTGCCAGCAGCCGTCAAGAGACCCAGTACTTC,CASSRQETQYF
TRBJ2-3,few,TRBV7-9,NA,TGTGCCAGCAGACTGGGACACTTGGGGGGCACAGATACGCAGTATTTT,CASRLGHLGGTDTQYF
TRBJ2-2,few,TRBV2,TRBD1,TGTGCCAGCAGCCCCACAGGGGGTCAGCTGTTTTTT,CASSPTGGQLFF
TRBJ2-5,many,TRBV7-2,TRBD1,TGTGCCAGCAGCTCCAGGGGGAGAGAGACCCAGTACTTC,CASSSRGRETQYF
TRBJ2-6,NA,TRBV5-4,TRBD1,TGTGCCAGCAGCCCCGGGACAGGGGATTCTGGGGCCAACGTCCTGACTTTC,CASSPGTGDSGANVLTF
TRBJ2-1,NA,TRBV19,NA,TGTGCCAGTACCCTAGGATTAGCGTCGGGGGACAATGAGCAGTTCTTC,CASTLGLASGDNEQFF
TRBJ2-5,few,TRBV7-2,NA,TGTGCCAGCAGCTTAGATGGTCCTTCGGCCCAGTACTTC,CASSLDGPSAQYF
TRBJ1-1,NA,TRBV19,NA,TGTGCCACCGGCCCCCGGGCCTCACTTATGAACACTGAAGCTTTCTTT,CATGPRASLMNTEAFF
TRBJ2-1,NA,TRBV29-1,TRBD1,TGCAGCGCCCGACGCCGGGACAGGGGGTCTAATTCCTACAATGAGCAGTTCTTC,CSARRRDRGSNSYNEQFF
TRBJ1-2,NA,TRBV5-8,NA,TGTGCCAGCAGCACCGGATATGGCTACACCTTC,CASSTGYGYTF
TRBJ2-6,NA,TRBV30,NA,TGTGCCTGGAGTCAACAGCGCTCTGGGGCCAACGTCCTGACTTTC,CAWSQQRSGANVLTF